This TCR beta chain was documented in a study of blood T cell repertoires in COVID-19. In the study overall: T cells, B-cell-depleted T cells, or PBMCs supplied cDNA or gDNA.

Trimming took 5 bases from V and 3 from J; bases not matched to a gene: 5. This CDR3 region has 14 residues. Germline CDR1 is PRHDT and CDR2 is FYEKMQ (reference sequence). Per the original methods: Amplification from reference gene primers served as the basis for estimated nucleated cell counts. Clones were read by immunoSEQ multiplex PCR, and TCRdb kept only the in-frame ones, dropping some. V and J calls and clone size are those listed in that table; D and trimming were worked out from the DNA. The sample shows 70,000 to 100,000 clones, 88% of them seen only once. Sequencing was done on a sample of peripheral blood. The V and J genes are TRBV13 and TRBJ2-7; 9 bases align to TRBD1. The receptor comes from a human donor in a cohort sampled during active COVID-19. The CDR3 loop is CASSTRTGVYEQYF. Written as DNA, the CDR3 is TGTGCCAGCAGCACTCGGACAGGGGTCTACGAGCAGTACTTC. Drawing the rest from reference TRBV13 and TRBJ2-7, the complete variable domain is AAGVIQSPRHLIKEKRETATLKCYPIPRHDTVYWYQQGPGQDPQFLISFYEKMQSDKGSIPDRFSAQQFSDYHSELNMSSLELGDSALYFCASSTRTGVYEQYFGPGTRLTVT.